The 5 T cell receptor beta chains given below trace back to one sample, sequenced in a study of PD-1 blockade in mismatch repair-deficient tumors. Profiled with immunoSEQ multiplex PCR; TCRdb holds only in-frame clones, not every one. The sample yields some 120,000 clones, around 87% seen once. Sequencing used peripheral blood, obtained 44 weeks after starting pembrolizumab. The receptors originated from an adult with mismatch repair-deficient cancer.

The chain employs TRBV5-6 and TRBJ2-7; D is possibly TRBD2 (6 bases). The V gene lost 5 bases and the J gene lost 0 bases, with 9 bases spanning the gap. Per the germline V gene, CDR1 is SGHDT and CDR2 is YYEEEE. The CDR3 spans 13 residues. CDR3 in DNA: TGTGCCAGCAGTCCCGGGGGCTCCTACGAGCAGTACTTC. Protein: CASSPGGSYEQYF.

This clone was found many times. The chain has TRBV6-6 and TRBJ2-5, with D maybe TRBD1 (6 bases). V was cut by 6 bases and J by 4 bases, with 12 bases left in between. The CDR3 contains 13 residues. Looked up from germline, CDR1 is MNHNY and CDR2 is SVGAGI (reference sequence). The CDR3 spells CASRIGQIETQYF. Here the CDR3 DNA reads TGTGCCAGCAGAATCGGACAGATAGAGACCCAGTACTTC.

This rearrangement joins TRBV5-6 to TRBJ1-5; no reliable D call. In germline, CDR1 is SGHDT, CDR2 YYEEEE. Trimming left V 3 bases short and J 5 bases short, with 9 bases between. This CDR3 has 13 amino acids. The CDR3 sequence is CASSSALHQPQHF. The CDR3 coding sequence is TGTGCCAGCAGCTCTGCCTTACATCAGCCCCAGCATTTT.

V gene TRBV5-1 combines with J gene TRBJ2-1, with D perhaps TRBD1 or TRBD2 (6 bases each). V dropped 0 bases and J dropped 5 bases, with 12 bases sitting between them. Germline CDR1 is SGHRS and CDR2 is YFSETQ. This CDR3 is built from 15 residues. The chain's CDR3 is CASSLAGGSNNEQFF. In DNA form, the CDR3 reads TGCGCCAGCAGCTTGGCCGGGGGCAGCAACAATGAGCAGTTCTTC.

Only a few counts were recorded for this clone. The chain is built from TRBV30 and TRBJ1-5; no definite D call. The CDR3 loop spans 13 amino acids. Germline CDR1 GTSNPN, CDR2 SVGIG (reference sequence). The CDR3 loop reads CAFSESPDQPQHF. The CDR3, as DNA: TGTGCATTCTCAGAAAGCCCCGATCAGCCCCAGCATTTT.